This TCR beta chain was recorded in a study of Ad26.COV2.S vaccination and SARS-CoV-2 variants. Clones were sequenced by immunoSEQ multiplex PCR, and TCRdb holds only the in-frame ones, with some missing. Among over 130,000 clones listed, more than 80% were seen once. Sequencing used peripheral blood, obtained after recovery from COVID-19. This TCR was recovered from a human donor who had recovered from COVID-19.

The CDR3, as DNA: TGCGCCAGCAGTGAGTCGAGATGGCGAGAGACCCAGTACTTC. This codes for CASSESRWRETQYF. The chain joins TRBV10-2 to TRBJ2-5, with D uncertain. The CDR3 sequence is 14 residues long. V was cut by 0 bases and J by 4 bases, with 9 bases left in between. The germline gives CDR1 WSHSY, CDR2 SAAADI.